Shown below are 18 T cell receptor beta chains from a single sample sequenced in a study of shared clonotypes between healthy human individuals. Produced via immunoSEQ multiplex PCR; TCRdb's table is partial and in-frame only. This table holds fewer than 1.6 million clones, just under 99% found once. The sequencing sample was made of naive CD4+ T cells sorted from blood. Subset specified: CD45RA+ positively selected. Receptors were obtained from a man aged 30 to 45 in good health.

The chain recombines TRBV14 with TRBJ2-2, with no clear D. With 1 base removed from V and 5 bases from J, the gap between germline ends came to 8 bases. This CDR3 region has 14 residues. Germline assignment: CDR1 SGHDN and CDR2 FVKESK. In DNA form, the CDR3 reads TGTGCCAGCAGCCAAGTTTTTAGAACCGGGGAGCTGTTTTTT. The encoded protein is CASSQVFRTGELFF.

This clone is a singleton in its sample. V gene TRBV5-4 combines with J gene TRBJ2-7, with 12 bases that match TRBD2. V shed 3 bases and J 4 bases; nucleotides not matched to a gene: 5. CDR3 length: 15 residues. Germline V gene sequence: CDR1 SGHNT, CDR2 YYREEE (reference sequence). The CDR3 sequence: CASSSTSGSGYEQYF. Here the CDR3 DNA reads TGTGCCAGCAGCTCGACTAGCGGGAGTGGATACGAGCAGTACTTC.

The gene calls are TRBV28 and TRBJ1-2; D is uncertain. V was shortened by 2 bases and J by 4 bases, with 5 bases between the two germline ends. The CDR3 totals 12 residues. Germline-derived CDR1 and CDR2 are MDHEN and SYDVKM. Here the CDR3 reads CASSLDTYGYTF. Written as DNA, the CDR3 is TGTGCCAGCAGTTTAGACACCTATGGCTACACCTTC.

This clone was seen more than once but under ten times. The V gene is TRBV5-6, the J gene TRBJ1-5; no clear D. Per the germline V gene, CDR1 is SGHDT and CDR2 is YYEEEE. This CDR3 comprises 12 residues. The V gene lost 1 base and the J gene lost 4 bases, with 3 bases spanning the gap. CDR3 loop: CASSLRNQPQHF. The CDR3 nucleotides are TGTGCCAGCAGCTTGAGGAATCAGCCCCAGCATTTT.

CDR3 sequence reads: CASSKIAGENTGELFF. The CDR3 DNA is TGTGCCAGCAGCAAAATAGCGGGAGAGAACACCGGGGAGCTGTTTTTT. The chain couples TRBV5-5 to TRBJ2-2; 9 bases are shared with TRBD2. The CDR3 runs to 16 residues. Germline CDR1 and CDR2: SGHKS and YYEKEE (reference sequence). V trimming: 4 bases; J trimming: 1 base; junction bases outside the gene matches: 5.

The chain carries TRBV5-4 and TRBJ1-4; D is ambiguous. The CDR3 length is 14 residues. Germline CDR1 is SGHNT and CDR2 is YYREEE (reference sequence). V lost 7 bases, J lost 5 bases, and 15 bases lay in between. CDR3 nucleotide sequence: TGTGCCAGCGGATTAAGACTCGAGAATGAAAAACTGTTTTTT. This encodes CASGLRLENEKLFF.

The rearrangement links TRBV14 to TRBJ2-7; 9 bases match TRBD1. The junction had 10 bases not matched to a gene; V was cut back by 0 bases and J by 4 bases. This CDR3 is built from 17 residues. Germline-derived CDR1 and CDR2 are SGHDN and FVKESK. This chain's CDR3 is CASSQEDPGTGTYEQYF. Written as DNA, the CDR3 is TGTGCCAGCAGCCAAGAGGACCCCGGGACAGGGACATACGAGCAGTACTTC. Full variable domain (rest looked up from reference TRBV14 and TRBJ2-7): EAGVTQFPSHSVIEKGQTVTLRCDPISGHDNLYWYRRVMGKEIKFLLHFVKESKQDESGMPNNRFLAERTGGTYSTLKVQPAELEDSGVYFCASSQEDPGTGTYEQYFGPGTRLTVT.

Turning to this clone: Other DNA sequences from this sample encode an identical CDR3 as well. The chain has TRBV5-1 and TRBJ2-3; D unresolved. V was shortened by 1 base and J by 3 bases, with 12 bases between the two germline ends. Germline CDR1 and CDR2: SGHRS and YFSETQ. The CDR3 is made up of 15 amino acids. CDR3 DNA sequence: TGCGCCAGCAGCTTGAGCCCGGGTGGTACAGATACGCAGTATTTT. It codes for CASSLSPGGTDTQYF.

The table lists this clone with a count of one. The chain carries TRBV27 and TRBJ2-3, with D tentatively TRBD2 (6 bases). This CDR3 is built from 18 residues. CDR1 is MNHEY and CDR2 is SMNVEV in the germline V gene (reference sequence). Trimming took 5 bases from V and 2 from J, leaving 23 bases between them. CDR3 region: CASSPRELGRRFTDTQYF. The CDR3 region has the DNA TGTGCCAGCAGTCCCCGGGAGTTGGGGAGAAGGTTCACAGATACGCAGTATTTT.

The chain uses TRBV29-1 and TRBJ2-3, with D perhaps matching TRBD2 (6 bases). The CDR3 runs 14 residues. V dropped 7 bases and J dropped 6 bases, with 20 bases sitting between them. CDR1 and CDR2 from the germline V gene are SQVTM and ANQGSEA. The CDR3 DNA sequence: TGCAGCGCCATCCGGGGACCTGGGGGGGATACGCAGTATTTT. This translates into CSAIRGPGGDTQYF.

The gene calls are TRBV27 and TRBJ2-7; 8 bases map to TRBD2. Germline CDR1 is MNHEY and CDR2 is SMNVEV (reference sequence). This CDR3 is built from 14 residues. After removal of 5 bases from V and 4 bases from J, the junction contained 7 bases not matched to a gene. The CDR3: CASSLREGQYEQYF. The CDR3 DNA reads as TGTGCCAGCAGTCTTCGGGAGGGCCAGTACGAGCAGTACTTC.

The genes are TRBV5-6 and TRBJ2-5, with 10 bases aligning to TRBD1. Germline V gene lookup returns CDR1 SGHDT and CDR2 YYEEEE. The trim removed 4 bases at V and 4 bases at J, leaving 7 bases unmatched. The CDR3 runs 15 residues. DNA for the CDR3: TGTGCCAGCAGCACCGACAGGGGGCGCAGAGAGACCCAGTACTTC. It codes for CASSTDRGRRETQYF. Filled out from reference TRBV5-6 and TRBJ2-5, the complete variable domain reads DAGVTQSPTHLIKTRGQQVTLRCSPKSGHDTVSWYQQALGQGPQFIFQYYEEEERQRGNFPDRFSGHQFPNYSSELNVNALLLGDSALYLCASSTDRGRRETQYFGPGTRLLVL.

The chain recombines TRBV11-2 with TRBJ1-1; TRBD1 agrees at 7 bases. CDR1 is SGHAT and CDR2 is FQNNGV in the germline V gene. The ends lost 6 bases at V and 1 base at J; junction bases unmatched: 5. The CDR3 extends over 14 amino acids. CDR3 DNA: TGTGCCAGCAGGGGGGACAGTTGGAACACTGAAGCTTTCTTT. Translating it yields CASRGDSWNTEAFF.

Details on this clone: Within the sample, other DNA sequences also encode this same CDR3. The chain uses TRBV19 and TRBJ1-5; 8 nucleotides match TRBD1. The CDR3 has 15 amino acids. Per the germline V gene, CDR1 is LNHDA and CDR2 is SQIVND (reference sequence). V lost 2 bases to trimming and J lost 3 bases; unmatched junction nucleotides: 3. The CDR3 DNA follows: TGTGCCAGTAGTATACAGGGGGCCCCCAATCAGCCCCAGCATTTT. Translation gives CASSIQGAPNQPQHF.

The CDR3 spells CASSYGTYLTYEQYF. CDR3 DNA: TGTGCCAGCAGTTACGGGACATACCTTACCTACGAGCAGTACTTC. The chain couples TRBV6-6 to TRBJ2-7, with D possibly TRBD1 on 6 matching bases. This CDR3 has 15 amino acids. The germline V and J ends were trimmed by 2 bases and 2 bases, with 13 bases remaining between them. Germline CDR1 and CDR2: MNHNY and SVGAGI (reference sequence).

This clone was observed once. The V call is TRBV18, the J call TRBJ1-1; no clear D. This CDR3 has 13 amino acids. Trimming removed 3 bases from V and 7 bases from J, with 12 bases in between. Germline-derived CDR1 and CDR2 are KGHSH and LQKENI. The CDR3 DNA reads as TGTGCCAGCTCACCGGGCAGGAAAATTGAAGCTTTCTTT. Its protein product is CASSPGRKIEAFF.

The chain has TRBV5-1 and TRBJ1-4, with D unresolved. V gave up 5 bases and J gave up 8 bases, with 7 bases separating them. The germline CDR1 and CDR2 sequences are SGHRS and YFSETQ. The CDR3 length is 11 residues. The CDR3 loop reads CASRTDEKLFF. CDR3 sequence (DNA): TGCGCCAGCAGAACTGACGAAAAACTGTTTTTT.

This sequence joins TRBV10-3 and TRBJ2-1; 8 bases agree with TRBD2. The germline V gene encodes CDR1 ENHRY and CDR2 SYGVKD. This CDR3 contains 13 residues. The V gene end was trimmed by 3 bases and the J gene end by 8 bases; junction bases not matched to a gene: 3. This CDR3 reads CAISEREGYEQFF. In DNA, the CDR3 is TGTGCCATCAGTGAACGGGAGGGTTATGAGCAGTTCTTC.